Described below is a single T cell receptor beta chain sequence and its context. As yet, its antigen is unknown. V was shortened by 5 bases and J by 0 bases, with 7 bases between the two germline ends. CDR1 is SGHAT and CDR2 is FQNNGV in the germline V gene. The CDR3 is made up of 13 amino acids. Only in-frame clones appear in the TCRdb table, and some are missing; sequencing was by immunoSEQ multiplex PCR. The sample shows around 2.3 million clones, about 94% of them seen only once. This specimen comes from a study of shared clonotypes between healthy human individuals. Study-level results: Sample collection involved blood only; tissue repertoires are likely different.

Participating donors were healthy, HIV-negative adults free of recent acute infections or vaccinations. The authors divided CD4+ cells into CD45RA+ naive and CD45RA-negative memory subsets. The TCR comes from a man aged 18 to 30 in good health. This chain links TRBV11-2 with TRBJ1-1, with D perhaps TRBD1 (5 bases). Sequenced input: naive CD4+ T cells sorted from blood. Described subset: CD45RA+ positively selected. CDR3 region: CASSPTVNTEAFF. Written as DNA, the CDR3 is TGTGCCAGCAGCCCGACAGTGAACACTGAAGCTTTCTTT.